The present T cell receptor beta chain was sequenced within a study of T cells expressing NK-cell markers. Whole-study context: Sequencing of TCR beta repertoires drew on sorted CD3+CD56+NKG2C+, CD3+CD56+NKG2C- and CD3+CD56-NKG2C+ T cells.

About this clonotype: Its matching antigen is unknown.

For each CDR3 protein, TCRdb gives one entry from its re-call of the 5' RACE reads, without DNA. Its table records hundreds of thousands of distinct CDR3 sequences. Study-level results: For a few donors, these clonotypes were likewise the leading ones in the CD3+CD56-NKG2C+ fraction.

The sample consisted of blood T cells: a sorted CD56 or NKG2C T cell subset, CD4+ or CD8+ T cells, or bulk PBMC T cells (not recorded which). The source of this sequence is a man aged 18 to 29 in good health.

The CDR3 loop reads CASSGNLEQFF. The V call is TRBV7-9, the J call TRBJ2-1. The CDR3 extends over 11 amino acids. Germline V gene data show CDR1 as SEHNR and CDR2 as FQNEAQ (reference sequence). The full variable domain, its missing parts supplied by reference TRBV7-9 and TRBJ2-1, is DTGVSQNPRHKITKRGQNVTFRCDPISEHNRLYWYRQTLGQGPEFLTYFQNEAQLEKSRLLSDRFSAERPKGSFSTLEIQRTEQGDSAMYLCASSGNLEQFFGPGTRLTVL.